The sequence of this T cell receptor beta chain was determined in a study of cytomegalovirus exposure and HLA in healthy donors. Findings and caveats of the study: Sequencing probably produced one cluster of sequence variants that were highly shared. TCR beta V segments were, for the most part, productive about 87% or about 30% of the time in an earlier analysis. A later analysis reportedly identified an Asian-associated ancestry cluster as carrying fewer N-insertions than the roughly 600-donor mean. Other equally common chains were less clonally expanded than HLA-associated TCR beta chains, a later analysis showed.

60 Vbeta and 13 Jbeta primers were used in PCR. Sequencing used immunoSEQ multiplex PCR; TCRdb keeps in-frame clones, though not all of them. In the table there are some 87,000 clones, about 78% of which are singletons. The CDR3 has 16 residues. Germline lookup yields CDR1 SGHRS and CDR2 YFSETQ. Trimming stripped 2 bases from V and 2 bases from J, with 17 bases between. A note on this clone: What it recognizes is unknown.

Sequencing used PBMCs. The chain joins TRBV5-1 to TRBJ2-7, with a tentative D call TRBD1 (5 bases). The clonotype originates from a man between 18 and 29 years old in good health and CMV-seropositive. The CDR3 protein is CASSLAGSSVAYEQYF. CDR3 coding DNA: TGCGCCAGCAGCTTAGCAGGGTCCTCGGTAGCCTACGAGCAGTACTTC.